Listed here are 25 T cell receptor gamma chains from one sample, sequenced in a study of gamma-delta chains in newborns, infants, children. TCRdb re-called the reads via CATT. The repertoire holds 3,000 to 4,000 gamma-chain clones, with about 61% as singletons. The sequenced sample was blood. These receptor sequences come from a child who was a newborn, infant or young child, either healthy, febrile or measles-vaccinated (not recorded which).

The rearrangement joins TRGV9 to TRGJP. In the absence of a J gene in TCRdb, the DNA was matched to germline to assign it here. There are 18 residues in the CDR3. Looked up from germline, CDR1 is GITISATS and CDR2 is ISYDGTV (reference sequence). Trimming took 4 bases from V and 4 from J; bases not matched to a gene: 10. CDR3 amino acids: CALWDPTPQELGKKIKVF. CDR3 sequence (DNA): TGTGCCTTGTGGGATCCAACCCCTCAAGAGTTGGGCAAAAAAATCAAGGTATTT.

The CDR3 bases are TGTGCCTTGTGGGTATCGTCTTATAAGAAACTCTTT. As protein: CALWVSSYKKLF. V and J are TRGV9 and TRGJ1 or TRGJ2. TCRdb carries no J gene annotation; the J gene was assigned here by matching the DNA with germline. J gave up 6 bases and V 5 bases, and 7 bases lay outside the gene matches. From germline, CDR1 is GITISATS and CDR2 ISYDGTV (reference sequence). The CDR3 runs 12 residues.

This chain joins TRGV3 and TRGJ1 or TRGJ2. TCRdb leaves out the J gene; it was filled in here by matching the DNA to germline. V was pared by 0 bases and J by 5 bases, with 4 bases of the junction left unmatched. The CDR3 has 13 residues. The germline V gene encodes CDR1 VTNTFY and CDR2 YDVSTARD (reference sequence). CDR3 loop: CATWDRRHYKKLF. CDR3 in DNA: TGTGCCACCTGGGACAGGCGGCATTATAAGAAACTCTTT.

The chain carries TRGV4 and TRGJ1 or TRGJ2. TCRdb is silent on the J gene; assignment here came from matching the DNA to germline. Germline CDR1 is EGSTGY and CDR2 is YDSYTSSV. The J segment lost 10 bases and the V segment lost 0 bases, leaving 9 bases of the junction unmatched. There are 13 residues in the CDR3. The CDR3 is CATWDGQDRKKLF. In DNA form, the CDR3 reads TGTGCCACCTGGGATGGGCAGGACAGAAAGAAACTCTTT.

This clone was counted only a few times. The chain couples TRGV4 to TRGJ1 or TRGJ2. TCRdb gives no J gene; it was assigned here by matching the DNA to germline. Germline values: CDR1 EGSTGY, CDR2 YDSYTSSV. The CDR3 loop spans 10 amino acids. V lost 3 bases, J lost 10 bases, and 3 bases stayed unmatched. The CDR3 is CATWDTKKLF. CDR3 DNA sequence: TGTGCCACCTGGGATACCAAGAAACTCTTT.

The V call is TRGV3, the J call TRGJ1 or TRGJ2. As TCRdb names no J gene, one was assigned here on the basis of a DNA match to germline. The germline gives CDR1 VTNTFY, CDR2 YDVSTARD (reference sequence). CDR3 size: 12 residues. Trimming took 0 bases from V and 9 from J; bases not matched to a gene: 5. The CDR3 here is CATWDRPGKKLF. In DNA form, the CDR3 reads TGTGCCACCTGGGACAGGCCGGGTAAGAAACTCTTT.

The V gene is TRGV9, the J gene TRGJ1 or TRGJ2. The J gene comes from matching the DNA to germline here; TCRdb lacks it. This CDR3 is built from 13 residues. Per the germline V gene, CDR1 is GITISATS and CDR2 is ISYDGTV (reference sequence). The trim removed 0 bases at V and 10 bases at J, leaving 9 bases unmatched. CDR3 bases: TGTGCCTTGTGGGAGGTGCATCCCGCGAAGAAACTCTTT. This encodes CALWEVHPAKKLF.

V and J are TRGV9 and TRGJP. No J gene was available from TCRdb, and it was assigned here by a germline match of the DNA. The CDR3 loop spans 19 amino acids. V shed 2 bases, J shed 7 bases, and the junction held 14 bases outside the gene matches. Germline assignment: CDR1 GITISATS and CDR2 ISYDGTV (reference sequence). This chain's CDR3 is CALWEAVPTAELGKKIKVF. CDR3 DNA sequence: TGTGCCTTGTGGGAGGCCGTTCCCACGGCTGAGTTGGGCAAAAAAATCAAGGTATTT.

CDR3 amino acids: CATWDRGTTGWFKIF. The CDR3 bases are TGTGCCACCTGGGATCGAGGGACCACTGGTTGGTTCAAGATATTT. The chain couples TRGV8 to TRGJP1. No J segment appears in TCRdb, so it was assigned here by matching the sequence to germline. CDR3 size: 15 residues. Germline V gives CDR1 VENAVY, CDR2 YDSYNSRV. J was trimmed by 2 bases and V by 3 bases; bases with no gene match: 6.

Remarks on this clone: Compared with germline, one end of the junction differs, possibly owing to a read error. Other DNA sequences in this specimen translate into the identical CDR3. The V and J genes are TRGV9 and TRGJP. The J gene was not available in TCRdb and was assigned here by matching the DNA to germline segments. In germline, CDR1 is GITISATS, CDR2 ISYDGTV (reference sequence). The CDR3 contains 17 residues. This chain's CDR3 is CALWEAPQELGKKIKVF. The CDR3 DNA reads TGTGCCTTGTGGGAGGCCCCTCAAGAGTTAGGCAAAAAAATCAAGGTATTT.

In DNA form, the CDR3 reads TGTGCCACCTGGGATGTTCATCATTATAAGAAACTCTTT. As protein: CATWDVHHYKKLF. The rearrangement uses TRGV4 and TRGJ1 or TRGJ2. Here the J gene came from matching the DNA to germline, since TCRdb omits it. CDR1 is EGSTGY, CDR2 YDSYTSSV, per germline. There are 13 residues in the CDR3. The trim removed 2 bases at V and 5 bases at J, leaving 6 bases unmatched.

The rearrangement links TRGV8 to TRGJ1 or TRGJ2. TCRdb offers no J gene call, so here the DNA was matched to germline to obtain one. Germline V gene sequence: CDR1 VENAVY, CDR2 YDSYNSRV. After removal of 0 bases from V and 9 bases from J, the junction contained 2 bases not matched to a gene. The CDR3 spans 11 residues. The CDR3 here is CATWDRGKKLF. The CDR3 DNA reads as TGTGCCACCTGGGATAGGGGTAAGAAACTCTTT.

The chain links TRGV4 to TRGJ1 or TRGJ2. TCRdb does not report a J gene; here it was assigned by matching the DNA to germline references. The CDR3 is made up of 12 amino acids. The germline V gene has CDR1 EGSTGY and CDR2 YDSYTSSV. After removal of 3 bases from V and 8 bases from J, the junction contained 7 bases not matched to a gene. The DNA for the CDR3 is TGTGCCACCTGGGATCTATCCGATAAGAAACTCTTT. It yields the protein CATWDLSDKKLF.

J is TRGJ1 or TRGJ2 and V is TRGV8. Since TCRdb gives no J gene, matching the DNA to germline was used here to assign it. Germline V CDR1 and CDR2: VENAVY, YDSYNSRV. With 5 bases clipped from V and 8 bases from J, the junction kept 6 bases outside the gene matches. The CDR3 sequence is 11 residues long. In nucleotides, the CDR3 is TGTGCCACCTGGGGTCCCCATAAGAAACTCTTT. Translating gives CATWGPHKKLF.

This clone was observed a few times. This CDR3 is also generated by other DNA sequences in the sample. V usage is TRGV2 and J usage is TRGJ1 or TRGJ2. The J gene, left out of TCRdb, was set here by checking the DNA against germline. The V gene's germline CDR1 is EGSNGY and CDR2 YDSYNSKV. This CDR3 contains 13 residues. V trimming: 0 bases; J trimming: 4 bases; junction bases outside the gene matches: 3. The chain's CDR3 is CATWDGPYYKKLF. The CDR3 coding sequence is TGTGCCACCTGGGACGGGCCGTATTATAAGAAACTCTTT.

The CDR3 DNA reads TGTGCCTTGTGGGAGGTGCCCACTGGTTGGTTCAAGATATTT. It translates to CALWEVPTGWFKIF. The chain recombines TRGV9 with TRGJP1. The J gene, absent from TCRdb, was called here by matching the DNA to germline. The CDR3 sequence is 14 residues long. Losses at the gene ends were 0 bases for V and 3 bases for J; bases not matched to a gene: 1. Germline loops: CDR1 GITISATS, CDR2 ISYDGTV (reference sequence).

This clone is labeled as large (0.1 to 1%). The sample holds other DNA sequences that translate to the same CDR3. V and J are TRGV9 and TRGJP. The J gene, left out of TCRdb, was set here by checking the DNA against germline. This CDR3 contains 16 residues. V shed 4 bases, J shed 4 bases, and the junction held 4 bases outside the gene matches. Germline V lookup: CDR1 GITISATS, CDR2 ISYDGTV (reference sequence). This CDR3 is CALWEAQELGKKIKVF. The DNA of the CDR3 is TGTGCCTTGTGGGAAGCTCAAGAGTTGGGCAAAAAAATCAAGGTATTT.

The genes are TRGV9 and TRGJP. In the absence of a J gene in TCRdb, the DNA was matched to germline to assign it here. The ends lost 2 bases at V and 6 bases at J; junction bases unmatched: 7. The CDR3 loop spans 17 amino acids. Germline CDR1 is GITISATS and CDR2 is ISYDGTV (reference sequence). CDR3 amino acids: CALWEDHRELGKKIKVF. The CDR3 DNA reads as TGTGCCTTGTGGGAGGACCATCGAGAGTTGGGCAAAAAAATCAAGGTATTT.

The table lists this clone with a few counts. Other DNA sequences in this sample translate to the same CDR3. The chain combines TRGV2 with TRGJ1 or TRGJ2. In the absence of a J gene in TCRdb, the DNA was matched to germline to assign it here. This CDR3 has 12 amino acids. V lost 0 bases, J lost 8 bases, and 4 bases stayed unmatched. Germline loops: CDR1 EGSNGY, CDR2 YDSYNSKV. DNA of the CDR3: TGTGCCACCTGGGACGGGCTTGATAAGAAACTCTTT. This sequence encodes CATWDGLDKKLF.

V gene TRGV9 combines with J gene TRGJ1 or TRGJ2. TCRdb offers no J gene call, so here the DNA was matched to germline to obtain one. The V gene's germline CDR1 is GITISATS and CDR2 ISYDGTV (reference sequence). This CDR3 has 12 amino acids. The trim removed 1 base at V and 11 bases at J, leaving 8 bases unmatched. The CDR3 sequence: CALWEVESQKLF. The CDR3 bases are TGTGCCTTGTGGGAGGTTGAGTCGCAGAAACTCTTT.

CDR3 bases: TGTGCCACCTGGGCCCTCCTTTATTATAAGAAGCTCTTT. Protein product: CATWALLYYKKLF. J gene calling gave no result, while the V gene is TRGV4. The CDR3 is 13 residues long. The germline gives CDR1 EGSTGY, CDR2 YDSYTSSV.

For this clone: Other nucleotide sequences in the sample specify the same CDR3. Written as DNA, the CDR3 is TGTGCCACCTGGGACGGGCCTTTTTATTATAAGAAACTCTTT. This gives the protein CATWDGPFYYKKLF. The chain carries TRGV2 and TRGJ1 or TRGJ2. TCRdb lists no J gene, so it was determined here by aligning the DNA to germline. The CDR3 has 14 residues. Germline V gene data show CDR1 as EGSNGY and CDR2 as YDSYNSKV. V dropped 0 bases and J dropped 3; count of bases not matched to a gene: 5.

With respect to this clone: This same CDR3 is encoded by further DNA sequences in the sample. The rearrangement links TRGV2 to TRGJ1 or TRGJ2. Since TCRdb gives no J gene, matching the DNA to germline was used here to assign it. This CDR3 spans 11 amino acids. J gave up 11 bases and V 0 bases, and 4 bases lay outside the gene matches. Per the germline V gene, CDR1 is EGSNGY and CDR2 is YDSYNSKV. The CDR3 is CATWDGPQKLF. CDR3 DNA: TGTGCCACCTGGGACGGGCCACAGAAACTCTTT.

In this sample, this clone turned up a few times. In the same sample, other DNA sequences code for this CDR3. The chain uses TRGV9 and TRGJP. Assignment of the J gene here rests on matching the DNA to germline, because TCRdb gives none. CDR1 is GITISATS, CDR2 ISYDGTV, per germline (reference sequence). This CDR3 comprises 17 residues. J gave up 7 bases and V 0 bases, and 6 bases lay outside the gene matches. This CDR3 reads CALWEVQGELGKKIKVF. For the CDR3, the DNA is TGTGCCTTGTGGGAGGTGCAGGGGGAGTTGGGCAAAAAAATCAAGGTATTT.

This chain uses TRGV8 with TRGJ1 or TRGJ2. TCRdb is silent on the J gene; assignment here came from matching the DNA to germline. V lost 5 bases and J lost 10; bases outside the gene matches: 8. The CDR3 contains 11 residues. Germline CDR1 reads VENAVY; CDR2 reads YDSYNSRV. CDR3 sequence: CATWGRRKKLF. In DNA, the CDR3 is TGTGCCACCTGGGGTCGGCGGAAGAAACTCTTT.